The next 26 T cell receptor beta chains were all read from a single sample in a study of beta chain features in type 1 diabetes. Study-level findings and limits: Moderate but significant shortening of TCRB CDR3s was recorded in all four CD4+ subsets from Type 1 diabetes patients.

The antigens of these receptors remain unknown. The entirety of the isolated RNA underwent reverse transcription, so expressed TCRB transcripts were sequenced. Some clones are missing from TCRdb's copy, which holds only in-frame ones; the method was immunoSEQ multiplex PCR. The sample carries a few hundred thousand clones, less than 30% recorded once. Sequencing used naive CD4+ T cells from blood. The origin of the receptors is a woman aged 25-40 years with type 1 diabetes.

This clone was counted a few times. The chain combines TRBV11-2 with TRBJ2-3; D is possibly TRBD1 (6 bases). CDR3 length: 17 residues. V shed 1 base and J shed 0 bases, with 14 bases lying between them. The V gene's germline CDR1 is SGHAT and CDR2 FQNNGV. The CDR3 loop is CASSLGSGTRSTDTQYF. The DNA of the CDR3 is TGTGCCAGCAGCTTAGGGTCGGGGACACGAAGCACAGATACGCAGTATTTT. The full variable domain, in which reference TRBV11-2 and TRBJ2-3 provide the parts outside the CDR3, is EAGVAQSPRYKIIEKRQSVAFWCNPISGHATLYWYQQILGQGPKLLIQFQNNGVVDDSQLPKDRFSAERLKGVDSTLKIQPAKLEDSAVYLCASSLGSGTRSTDTQYFGPGTRLTVL.

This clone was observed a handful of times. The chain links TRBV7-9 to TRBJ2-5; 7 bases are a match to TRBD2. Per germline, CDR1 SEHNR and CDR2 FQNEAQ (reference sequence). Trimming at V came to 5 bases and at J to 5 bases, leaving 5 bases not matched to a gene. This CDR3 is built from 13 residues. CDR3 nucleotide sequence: TGTGCCAGCAGCGGCAGGGAGGGGGAGACCCAGTACTTC. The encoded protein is CASSGREGETQYF.

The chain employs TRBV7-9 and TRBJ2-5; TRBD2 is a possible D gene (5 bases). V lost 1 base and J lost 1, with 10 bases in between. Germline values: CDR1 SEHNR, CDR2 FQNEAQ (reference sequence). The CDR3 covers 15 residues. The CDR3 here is CASSLGRQLQETQYF. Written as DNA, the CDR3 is TGTGCCAGCAGCTTAGGGAGGCAGCTCCAAGAGACCCAGTACTTC.

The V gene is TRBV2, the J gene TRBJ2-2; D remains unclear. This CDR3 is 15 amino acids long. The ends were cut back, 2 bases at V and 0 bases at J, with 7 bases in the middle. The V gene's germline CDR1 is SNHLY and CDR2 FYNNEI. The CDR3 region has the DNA TGTGCCAGCAGTGAAAGTCGAGCGAACACCGGGGAGCTGTTTTTT. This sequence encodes CASSESRANTGELFF. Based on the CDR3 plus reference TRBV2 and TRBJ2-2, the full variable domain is EPEVTQTPSHQVTQMGQEVILRCVPISNHLYFYWYRQILGQKVEFLVSFYNNEISEKSEIFDDQFSVERPDGSNFTLKIRSTKLEDSAMYFCASSESRANTGELFFGEGSRLTVL.

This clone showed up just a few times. The DNA of the CDR3 is TGTGCCAGCACCGAAATGGGACAGTTATCCAATCAGCCCCAGCATTTT. It encodes CASTEMGQLSNQPQHF. The chain carries TRBV2 and TRBJ1-5; the match to TRBD1 covers 7 bases. Germline values: CDR1 SNHLY, CDR2 FYNNEI. Losses at the gene ends were 7 bases for V and 3 bases for J; bases not matched to a gene: 12. This CDR3 is 16 amino acids long. Filled out from reference TRBV2 and TRBJ1-5, the complete variable domain reads EPEVTQTPSHQVTQMGQEVILRCVPISNHLYFYWYRQILGQKVEFLVSFYNNEISEKSEIFDDQFSVERPDGSNFTLKIRSTKLEDSAMYFCASTEMGQLSNQPQHFGDGTRLSIL.

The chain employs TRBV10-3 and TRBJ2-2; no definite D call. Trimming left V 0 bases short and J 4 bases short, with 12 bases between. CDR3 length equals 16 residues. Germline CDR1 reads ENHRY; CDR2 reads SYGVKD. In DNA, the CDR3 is TGTGCCATCAGTGAGTCGGTAACAGTTTCCACCGGGGAGCTGTTTTTT. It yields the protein CAISESVTVSTGELFF.

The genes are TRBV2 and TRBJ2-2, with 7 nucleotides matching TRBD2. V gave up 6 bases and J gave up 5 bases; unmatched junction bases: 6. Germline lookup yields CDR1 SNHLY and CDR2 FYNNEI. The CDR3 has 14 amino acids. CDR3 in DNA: TGTGCCAGCAGAGCGACTAGCCAGACCGGGGAGCTGTTTTTT. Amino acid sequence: CASRATSQTGELFF.

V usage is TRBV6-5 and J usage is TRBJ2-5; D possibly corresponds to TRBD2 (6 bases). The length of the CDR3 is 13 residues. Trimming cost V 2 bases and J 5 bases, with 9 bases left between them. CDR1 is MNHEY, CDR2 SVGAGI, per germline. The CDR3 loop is CASSYDSGETQYF. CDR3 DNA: TGTGCCAGCAGTTACGACAGCGGGGAGACCCAGTACTTC.

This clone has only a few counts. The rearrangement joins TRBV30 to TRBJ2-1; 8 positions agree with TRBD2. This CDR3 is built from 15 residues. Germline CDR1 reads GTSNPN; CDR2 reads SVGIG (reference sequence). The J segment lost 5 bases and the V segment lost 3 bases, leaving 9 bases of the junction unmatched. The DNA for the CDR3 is TGTGCCTGGAGCCTACTAGCGGACAGAAACAATGAGCAGTTCTTC. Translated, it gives CAWSLLADRNNEQFF. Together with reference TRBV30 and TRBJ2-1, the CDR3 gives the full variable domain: SQTIHQWPATLVQPVGSPLSLECTVEGTSNPNLYWYRQAAGRGLQLLFYSVGIGQISSEVPQNLSASRPQDRQFILSSKKLLLSDSGFYLCAWSLLADRNNEQFFGPGTRLTVL.

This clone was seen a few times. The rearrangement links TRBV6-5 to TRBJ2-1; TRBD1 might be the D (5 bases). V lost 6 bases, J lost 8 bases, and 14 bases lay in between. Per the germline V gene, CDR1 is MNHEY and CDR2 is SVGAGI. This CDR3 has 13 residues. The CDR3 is CASRLSQGYEQFF. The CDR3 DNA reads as TGTGCCAGCAGACTATCTCAGGGATATGAGCAGTTCTTC.

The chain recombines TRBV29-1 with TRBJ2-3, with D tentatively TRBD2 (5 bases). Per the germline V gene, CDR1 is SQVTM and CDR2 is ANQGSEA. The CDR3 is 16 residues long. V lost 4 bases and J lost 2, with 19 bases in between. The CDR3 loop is CSVVFPGGWATDTQYF. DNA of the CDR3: TGCAGCGTTGTCTTCCCAGGCGGGTGGGCCACAGATACGCAGTATTTT.

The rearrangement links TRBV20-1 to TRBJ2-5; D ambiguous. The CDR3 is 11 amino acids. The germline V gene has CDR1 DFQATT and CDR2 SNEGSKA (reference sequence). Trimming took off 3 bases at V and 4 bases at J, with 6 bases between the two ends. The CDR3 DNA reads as TGCAGTGCTAGCCCCCGAGAGACCCAGTACTTC. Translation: CSASPRETQYF.

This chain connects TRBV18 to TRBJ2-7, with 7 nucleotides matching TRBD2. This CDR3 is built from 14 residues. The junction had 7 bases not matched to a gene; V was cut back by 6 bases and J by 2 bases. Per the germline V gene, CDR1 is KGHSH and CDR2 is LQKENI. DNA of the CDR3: TGTGCCAGCTCGGGATTGGGGGGGGCCTACGAGCAGTACTTC. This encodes CASSGLGGAYEQYF.

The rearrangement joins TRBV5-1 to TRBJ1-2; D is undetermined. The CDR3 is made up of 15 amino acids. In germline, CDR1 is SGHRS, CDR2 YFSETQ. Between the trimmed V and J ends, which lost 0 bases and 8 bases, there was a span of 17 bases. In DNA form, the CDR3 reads TGCGCCAGCAGCTTGGACAAAGGAGGGTTACGGGGCTACACCTTC. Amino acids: CASSLDKGGLRGYTF.

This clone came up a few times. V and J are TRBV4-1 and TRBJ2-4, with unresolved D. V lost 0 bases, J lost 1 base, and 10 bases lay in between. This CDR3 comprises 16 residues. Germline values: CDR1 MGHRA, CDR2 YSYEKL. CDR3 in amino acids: CASSQEVSGAKNIQYF. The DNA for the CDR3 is TGCGCCAGCAGCCAAGAAGTGTCCGGGGCCAAAAACATTCAGTACTTC.

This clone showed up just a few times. CDR3 loop: CASRGTGPYEQYF. CDR3 nucleotides: TGCGCCAGCAGGGGGACAGGGCCCTACGAGCAGTACTTC. The chain uses TRBV4-1 and TRBJ2-7, with 9 bases that match TRBD1. The V gene end was trimmed by 6 bases and the J gene end by 2 bases; junction bases not matched to a gene: 2. The CDR3 length is 13 residues. Germline V gene data show CDR1 as MGHRA and CDR2 as YSYEKL.

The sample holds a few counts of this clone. Here the CDR3 DNA reads TGCAGCGCCCTAGACGGGACAGCTGGCGGCAATCAGCCCCAGCATTTT. It specifies CSALDGTAGGNQPQHF. The V call is TRBV29-1, the J call TRBJ1-5; 7 positions agree with TRBD1. The germline CDR1 and CDR2 sequences are SQVTM and ANQGSEA. This CDR3 has 16 residues. The J segment lost 2 bases and the V segment lost 7 bases, leaving 14 bases of the junction unmatched.

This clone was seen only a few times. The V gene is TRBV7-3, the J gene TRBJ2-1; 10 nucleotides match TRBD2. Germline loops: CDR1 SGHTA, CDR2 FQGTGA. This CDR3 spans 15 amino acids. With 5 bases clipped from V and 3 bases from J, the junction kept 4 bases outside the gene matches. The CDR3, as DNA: TGTGCCAGCAGCCCAACTAGCGGGAACTACAATGAGCAGTTCTTC. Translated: CASSPTSGNYNEQFF. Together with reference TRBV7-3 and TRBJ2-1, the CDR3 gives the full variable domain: GAGVSQTPSNKVTEKGKYVELRCDPISGHTALYWYRQSLGQGPEFLIYFQGTGAADDSGLPNDRFFAVRPEGSVSTLKIQRTERGDSAVYLCASSPTSGNYNEQFFGPGTRLTVL.

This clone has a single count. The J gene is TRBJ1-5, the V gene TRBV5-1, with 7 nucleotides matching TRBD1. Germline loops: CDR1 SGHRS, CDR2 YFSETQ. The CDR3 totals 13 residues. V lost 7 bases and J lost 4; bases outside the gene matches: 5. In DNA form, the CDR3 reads TGCGCCAGCTCGTCGACAGGGAATCAGCCCCAGCATTTT. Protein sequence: CASSSTGNQPQHF.

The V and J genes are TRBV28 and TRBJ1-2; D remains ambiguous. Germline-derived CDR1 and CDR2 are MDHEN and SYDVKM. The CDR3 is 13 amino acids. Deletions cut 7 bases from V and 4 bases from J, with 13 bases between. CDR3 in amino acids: CASTASVFYGYTF. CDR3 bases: TGTGCCAGCACCGCTTCGGTTTTCTATGGCTACACCTTC.

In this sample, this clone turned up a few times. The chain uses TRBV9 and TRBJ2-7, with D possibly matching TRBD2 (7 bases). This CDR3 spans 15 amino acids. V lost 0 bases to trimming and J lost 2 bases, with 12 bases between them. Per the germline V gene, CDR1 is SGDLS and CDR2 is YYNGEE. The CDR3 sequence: CASSVDPGGPYEQYF. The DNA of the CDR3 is TGTGCCAGCAGCGTAGACCCGGGGGGCCCCTACGAGCAGTACTTC. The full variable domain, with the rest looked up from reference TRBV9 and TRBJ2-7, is DSGVTQTPKHLITATGQRVTLRCSPRSGDLSVYWYQQSLDQGLQFLIQYYNGEERAKGNILERFSAQQFPDLHSELNLSSLELGDSALYFCASSVDPGGPYEQYFGPGTRLTVT.

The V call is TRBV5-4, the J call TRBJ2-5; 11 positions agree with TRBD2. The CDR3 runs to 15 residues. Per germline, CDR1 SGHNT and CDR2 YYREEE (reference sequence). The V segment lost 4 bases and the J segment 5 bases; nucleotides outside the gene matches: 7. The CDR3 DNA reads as TGTGCCAGCAGCGTAGCGGGAGGGGGGGTGGAGACCCAGTACTTC. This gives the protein CASSVAGGGVETQYF.

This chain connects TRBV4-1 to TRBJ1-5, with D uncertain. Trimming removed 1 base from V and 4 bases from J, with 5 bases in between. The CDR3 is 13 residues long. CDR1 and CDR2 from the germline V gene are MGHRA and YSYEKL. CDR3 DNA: TGCGCCAGCAGCCAAGTACTTAATCAGCCCCAGCATTTT. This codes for CASSQVLNQPQHF.

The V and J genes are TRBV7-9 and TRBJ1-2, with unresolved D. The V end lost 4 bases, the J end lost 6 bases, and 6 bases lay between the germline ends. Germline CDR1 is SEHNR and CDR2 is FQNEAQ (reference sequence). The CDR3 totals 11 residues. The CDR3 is CASSSLDGYTF. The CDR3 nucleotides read TGTGCCAGCAGCTCCCTAGATGGCTACACCTTC.

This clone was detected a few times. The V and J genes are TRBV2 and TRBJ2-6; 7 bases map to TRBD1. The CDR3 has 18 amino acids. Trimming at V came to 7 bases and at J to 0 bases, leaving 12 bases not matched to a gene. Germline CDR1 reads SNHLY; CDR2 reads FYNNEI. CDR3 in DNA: TGTGCCAGCACCGAGAGGGGGTCAGGGGGCTCTGGGGCCAACGTCCTGACTTTC. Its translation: CASTERGSGGSGANVLTF.

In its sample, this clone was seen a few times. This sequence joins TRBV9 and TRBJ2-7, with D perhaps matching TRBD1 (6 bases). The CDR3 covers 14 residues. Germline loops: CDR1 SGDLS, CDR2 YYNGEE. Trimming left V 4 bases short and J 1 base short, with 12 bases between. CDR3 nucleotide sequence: TGTGCCAGCAGCCTGACAGGCAGGTCCTACGAGCAGTACTTC. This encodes CASSLTGRSYEQYF.